The 9 T cell receptor beta chains below come from one sample, sequenced in a study of cytomegalovirus exposure and HLA in healthy donors. Primers: 60 Vbeta forward and 13 Jbeta reverse. Data came from immunoSEQ multiplex PCR; TCRdb stores just in-frame clones and leaves some out. Of tens of thousands of clones listed, about 67% are singletons. Material for sequencing was PBMCs. The receptors were gathered from a man aged 40-49 years in good health and CMV-seropositive.

The CDR3 is CASSLEGGEDEQYF. The CDR3, as DNA: TGCGCCAGCAGCTTGGAAGGGGGCGAGGACGAGCAGTACTTC. V is TRBV5-1 and J is TRBJ2-7, with 7 bases lining up with TRBD1. Trimming cost V 0 bases and J 5 bases; bases outside gene matches: 5. CDR1 SGHRS and CDR2 YFSETQ come from the germline V gene. The CDR3 runs to 14 residues. Full variable domain (missing parts from reference TRBV5-1 and TRBJ2-7): KAGVTQTPRYLIKTRGQQVTLSCSPISGHRSVSWYQQTPGQGLQFLFEYFSETQRNKGNFPGRFSGRQFSNSRSEMNVSTLELGDSALYLCASSLEGGEDEQYFGPGTRLTVT.

This clone was counted a few times. The chain links TRBV19 to TRBJ1-5, with D hard to call. Germline CDR1 LNHDA, CDR2 SQIVND (reference sequence). Trimming left V 4 bases short and J 1 base short, with 11 bases between. The CDR3 is 15 amino acids. The CDR3 DNA is TGTGCCAGTAGTACACGGCGGGAGAGCAATCAGCCCCAGCATTTT. This sequence encodes CASSTRRESNQPQHF.

This clone came up a few times. The gene calls are TRBV2 and TRBJ1-1, with 8 bases that match TRBD1. V lost 6 bases, J lost 4 bases, and 7 bases stayed unmatched. CDR3 size: 14 residues. Per the germline V gene, CDR1 is SNHLY and CDR2 is FYNNEI. DNA for the CDR3: TGTGCCAGCAGAGAGACAGGGGCGTCCACTGAAGCTTTCTTT. Translated: CASRETGASTEAFF.

The rearrangement joins TRBV6-6 to TRBJ1-1, with TRBD1 matching 9 bases. CDR1 is MNHNY, CDR2 SVGAGI, per germline (reference sequence). The V and J ends lost 4 bases and 0 bases, in that order; junction bases with no gene match: 6. This CDR3 contains 16 residues. CDR3 amino acids: CASSLRGTGMNTEAFF. The CDR3, as DNA: TGTGCCAGCAGTTTGCGCGGGACAGGGATGAACACTGAAGCTTTCTTT.

The sample holds a few counts of this clone. The chain employs TRBV6-5 and TRBJ1-6, with 7 positions matching TRBD1. V shed 5 bases and J 7 bases; nucleotides not matched to a gene: 5. CDR3 length equals 14 residues. The germline gives CDR1 MNHEY, CDR2 SVGAGI. The CDR3 reads CASSRRDSNSPLHF. The DNA for the CDR3 is TGTGCCAGCAGTCGCCGGGACAGCAATTCACCCCTCCACTTT.

The J gene is TRBJ2-5, the V gene TRBV7-2; maybe TRBD2 (6 bases). The CDR3 is 14 amino acids. Trimming took off 4 bases at V and 4 bases at J, with 13 bases between the two ends. CDR1 is SGHTA and CDR2 is FQGNSA in the germline V gene. The CDR3 loop is CASSSLSGGETQYF. The CDR3 coding sequence is TGTGCCAGCAGCTCCTTATCCGGGGGAGAGACCCAGTACTTC.

The DNA for the CDR3 is TGTGCCAGCAGTTACGCAGGCGAGTCACCCCTCCACTTT. Protein: CASSYAGESPLHF. V usage is TRBV6-5 and J usage is TRBJ1-6, with D unclear. Germline V gene data show CDR1 as MNHEY and CDR2 as SVGAGI. V lost 2 bases to trimming and J lost 10 bases, with 9 bases between them. CDR3 size: 13 residues.

This clone was found a few times. The rearrangement links TRBV5-1 to TRBJ2-7; 8 bases align to TRBD1. CDR3 length: 13 amino acids. CDR1 and CDR2 (germline): SGHRS, YFSETQ. V was pared by 3 bases and J by 2 bases, with 1 base of the junction left unmatched. The DNA for the CDR3 is TGCGCCAGCAGCTGGACAGGGCCCTACGAGCAGTACTTC. It is translated as CASSWTGPYEQYF.

The rearrangement joins TRBV2 to TRBJ1-2; 7 nucleotides align to TRBD1. Germline CDR1 SNHLY, CDR2 FYNNEI. CDR3 length: 15 residues. V lost 6 bases and J lost 6; bases outside the gene matches: 13. CDR3 residues: CASSVLRTGEHGYTF. DNA for the CDR3: TGTGCCAGCAGCGTCCTTAGGACAGGCGAGCATGGCTACACCTTC.